The 32 T cell receptor beta chains below all came from one sample that was sequenced in a study of cytomegalovirus exposure and HLA in healthy donors (TCRdb year 2017). The library was built by means of the immunoSEQ multiplex PCR assay. The multiplex PCR relied on a mix of 60 forward primers for TCR Vbeta segments and 13 reverse primers for TCR Jbeta segments. Not all clones reach the TCRdb copy of this immuneACCESS table, which keeps in-frame sequences only. Checked studies attribute under half of the gap to unresolved V genes and leave the rest unexplained. The table kept for this sample lists around 140,000 clones. The top ten constitute about 1.4% of the sample. Input material: PBMCs. The receptors were sampled from a woman aged 40-49 years in good health and CMV-seronegative.

The chain has TRBV7-8 and TRBJ2-5, with D possibly matching TRBD1 (6 bases). Germline loops: CDR1 SGHVS, CDR2 FQNEAQ. The V end was cut by 9 bases, the J end by 5 bases, with 22 bases between. CDR3 size: 15 residues. As DNA, the CDR3 is TGTGCCAGTCTAGAACAGGGCCCAACTCGGGAGACCCAGTACTTC. It translates to CASLEQGPTRETQYF. The entire variable domain, with the rest obtained from reference TRBV7-8 and TRBJ2-5, is as follows: GAGVSQSPRYKVAKRGQDVALRCDPISGHVSLFWYQQALGQGPEFLTYFQNEAQLDKSGLPSDRFFAERPEGSVSTLKIQRTQQEDSAVYLCASLEQGPTRETQYFGPGTRLLVL.

The chain is built from TRBV7-8 and TRBJ2-7; D not certain. In germline, CDR1 is SGHVS, CDR2 FQNEAQ. V gave up 5 bases and J gave up 0 bases, with 8 bases separating them. The length of the CDR3 is 13 residues. The CDR3 DNA follows: TGTGCCAGCAGCGCTTCTAGCTCCTACGAGCAGTACGTC. Its translation: CASSASSSYEQYV.

The V call is TRBV6-5, the J call TRBJ1-1, with 7 bases aligning to TRBD1. Germline CDR1 reads MNHEY; CDR2 reads SVGAGI. V shed 2 bases and J 7 bases; nucleotides not matched to a gene: 7. This CDR3 is built from 14 residues. The CDR3, as DNA: TGTGCCAGCAGTTACCTTCCTGACAGGGATGAAGCTTTCTTT. Amino acid sequence: CASSYLPDRDEAFF.

The chain carries TRBV18 and TRBJ1-2; D is unclear. The ends were cut back, 2 bases at V and 0 bases at J, with 7 bases in the middle. Germline V gene lookup returns CDR1 KGHSH and CDR2 LQKENI. CDR3 length equals 14 residues. The CDR3 sequence: CASSPREPNYGYTF. The CDR3 nucleotides read TGTGCCAGCTCACCAAGGGAGCCTAACTATGGCTACACCTTC.

V and J are TRBV29-1 and TRBJ2-1; TRBD2 is a possible D gene (7 bases). The V gene lost 0 bases and the J gene lost 9 bases, with 15 bases spanning the gap. The CDR3 totals 14 residues. CDR1 SQVTM and CDR2 ANQGSEA come from the germline V gene. CDR3 bases: TGCAGCGTTGAAGAAAGGAGGGGGGGCTTTGAGCAGTTCTTC. This sequence encodes CSVEERRGGFEQFF.

The rearrangement joins TRBV5-6 to TRBJ1-3; possible D gene TRBD1, 5 bases. Germline-derived CDR1 and CDR2 are SGHDT and YYEEEE. V gave up 5 bases and J gave up 2 bases, with 11 bases separating them. CDR3 length: 14 amino acids. CDR3 sequence: CASRGRGTGNTIYF. CDR3 DNA sequence: TGTGCCAGCAGGGGGCGGGGGACTGGAAACACCATATATTTT.

The J gene is TRBJ2-7, the V gene TRBV27, with 11 bases fitting TRBD1. Trimming removed 6 bases from V and 6 bases from J; junction bases left unmatched: 7. The CDR3 spans 14 residues. Germline V CDR1 and CDR2: MNHEY, SMNVEV (reference sequence). Here the CDR3 reads CASSLGQGAGEQYF. DNA for the CDR3: TGTGCCAGCAGCCTTGGACAGGGGGCCGGCGAGCAGTACTTC.

V usage is TRBV5-1 and J usage is TRBJ2-4, with D perhaps matching TRBD2 (5 bases). The CDR3 runs to 17 residues. Between the trimmed V and J ends, which lost 0 bases and 0 bases, there was a span of 13 bases. Germline assignment: CDR1 SGHRS and CDR2 YFSETQ. The CDR3 loop is CASSLGGQSLAKNIQYF. CDR3 DNA sequence: TGCGCCAGCAGCTTGGGAGGGCAATCTTTAGCCAAAAACATTCAGTACTTC.

The V and J genes are TRBV4-3 and TRBJ2-3, with 13 bases identical to TRBD2. Germline assignment: CDR1 LGHNA and CDR2 YSLEER. CDR3 length: 18 residues. V was clipped by 4 bases and J by 3 bases; unmatched bases: 10. The CDR3 DNA follows: TGCGCCAGCAGCCGCGGGACTAGCGGGGATAGGAGGACAGATACGCAGTATTTT. It encodes CASSRGTSGDRRTDTQYF.

The rearrangement links TRBV19 to TRBJ2-5, with D possibly being TRBD2 (6 bases). The CDR3 has 15 amino acids. From germline, CDR1 is LNHDA and CDR2 SQIVND (reference sequence). The V and J ends lost 6 bases and 5 bases respectively, with 19 bases between them. The CDR3 DNA sequence: TGTGCCAGTAGATCCCATGGAGGGAGCTACGAGACCCAGTACTTC. Its protein is CASRSHGGSYETQYF.

The rearrangement links TRBV4-3 to TRBJ2-1; 8 nucleotides match TRBD2. Germline CDR1 is LGHNA and CDR2 is YSLEER. This CDR3 contains 15 residues. Trimming cost V 0 bases and J 4 bases; bases outside gene matches: 2. CDR3 region: CASSQEERGYNEQFF. The DNA for the CDR3 is TGCGCCAGCAGCCAAGAAGAGCGGGGGTACAATGAGCAGTTCTTC.

The rearrangement uses TRBV19 and TRBJ2-2, with D possibly matching TRBD2 (5 bases). V dropped 5 bases and J dropped 7 bases, with 14 bases sitting between them. The CDR3 consists of 14 residues. Looked up from germline, CDR1 is LNHDA and CDR2 is SQIVND (reference sequence). The CDR3, as DNA: TGTGCCAGTAGTTCCGACACGGCGGGCGGGGAGCTGTTTTTT. Its protein product is CASSSDTAGGELFF.

The rearrangement links TRBV15 to TRBJ1-2, with D unresolved. V was shortened by 6 bases and J by 3 bases, with 14 bases between the two germline ends. The length of the CDR3 is 14 residues. Germline V gene sequence: CDR1 LNHNV, CDR2 YYDKDF (reference sequence). The CDR3 DNA reads as TGTGCCACCAGTCCGATTGCCGGAGACTATGGCTACACCTTC. This gives the protein CATSPIAGDYGYTF.

The V call is TRBV28, the J call TRBJ1-2; weak D call: TRBD1 (6 bases). Germline V lookup: CDR1 MDHEN, CDR2 SYDVKM. V was cut by 10 bases and J by 8 bases, with 23 bases left in between. The CDR3 has 14 amino acids. The CDR3: CATWGGPGVEGYTF. The CDR3 bases are TGTGCCACCTGGGGGGGGCCGGGGGTAGAAGGCTACACCTTC.

The chain links TRBV7-8 to TRBJ1-2, with TRBD1 matching 9 bases. This CDR3 region has 16 residues. Germline trimming cut 5 bases from V and 4 bases from J; bases unmatched to any gene: 11. Germline-derived CDR1 and CDR2 are SGHVS and FQNEAQ. DNA of the CDR3: TGTGCCAGCAGCCGAACGATCACAGGGGGCGGCTATGGCTACACCTTC. As protein: CASSRTITGGGYGYTF.

The J gene is TRBJ1-1, the V gene TRBV9, with unresolved D. This CDR3 contains 15 residues. Germline V gene data show CDR1 as SGDLS and CDR2 as YYNGEE. V lost 2 bases, J lost 5 bases, and 16 bases lay in between. The CDR3 DNA follows: TGTGCCAGCAGCGTTAGAGCCTCGGGGAAGACTGAAGCTTTCTTT. This encodes CASSVRASGKTEAFF.

V and J are TRBV27 and TRBJ1-2, with D possibly TRBD1 on 5 matching bases. CDR1 MNHEY and CDR2 SMNVEV come from the germline V gene (reference sequence). Deletions cut 6 bases from V and 4 bases from J, with 15 bases between. CDR3 size: 14 residues. The CDR3 reads CASSRLGGVYGYTF. CDR3 in DNA: TGTGCCAGCAGCCGCCTTGGGGGGGTCTATGGCTACACCTTC.

The CDR3 region has the DNA TGTGCCAGCAGCCAGCGGACGCCGAACACCGGGGAGCTGTTTTTT. Its translation: CASSQRTPNTGELFF. The chain carries TRBV7-9 and TRBJ2-2; perhaps TRBD2 as D (5 bases). The germline V gene encodes CDR1 SEHNR and CDR2 FQNEAQ (reference sequence). Trimming pared 5 bases from V and 0 bases from J, leaving 10 bases between. CDR3 length: 15 amino acids.

The chain links TRBV5-1 to TRBJ1-5; 8 bases are shared with TRBD1. Per germline, CDR1 SGHRS and CDR2 YFSETQ. The CDR3 contains 15 residues. The ends lost 1 base at V and 4 bases at J; junction bases unmatched: 4. The CDR3 spells CASSLMTGENQPQHF. CDR3 coding DNA: TGCGCCAGCAGCTTGATGACAGGGGAGAATCAGCCCCAGCATTTT.

The rearrangement links TRBV15 to TRBJ1-3; 7 nucleotides agree with TRBD1. Losses at the gene ends were 5 bases for V and 0 bases for J; bases not matched to a gene: 10. The CDR3 contains 17 residues. Germline lookup yields CDR1 LNHNV and CDR2 YYDKDF (reference sequence). The CDR3 is CATSERTGVGSGNTIYF. The CDR3 DNA is TGTGCCACCAGCGAGAGAACAGGGGTTGGCTCTGGAAACACCATATATTTT. The variable domain in full, completed from reference TRBV15 and TRBJ1-3, reads DAMVIQNPRYQVTQFGKPVTLSCSQTLNHNVMYWYQQKSSQAPKLLFHYYDKDFNNEADTPDNFQSRRPNTSFCFLDIRSPGLGDTAMYLCATSERTGVGSGNTIYFGEGSWLTVV.

The chain links TRBV5-1 to TRBJ2-2; 8 bases align to TRBD1. With 1 base clipped from V and 1 base from J, the junction kept 3 bases outside the gene matches. The CDR3 totals 16 residues. Germline V CDR1 and CDR2: SGHRS, YFSETQ. The CDR3 protein is CASSLSDRGNTGELFF. The CDR3 bases are TGCGCCAGCAGCTTGTCCGACAGGGGGAACACCGGGGAGCTGTTTTTT.

The V gene is TRBV18, the J gene TRBJ1-1, with 7 bases fitting TRBD1. CDR3 length equals 14 residues. V shed 6 bases and J 3 bases; nucleotides not matched to a gene: 7. Germline CDR1 reads KGHSH; CDR2 reads LQKENI. The CDR3 DNA follows: TGTGCCAGCTCGTCCGCCAGGGGGTACACTGAAGCTTTCTTT. Translating gives CASSSARGYTEAFF.

This chain links TRBV2 with TRBJ1-1; TRBD1 matches at 7 bases. The CDR3 has 14 residues. V dropped 4 bases and J dropped 3; count of bases not matched to a gene: 5. The germline V gene encodes CDR1 SNHLY and CDR2 FYNNEI. The CDR3 nucleotides read TGTGCCAGCAGTGGCCCGACAGGGTACACTGAAGCTTTCTTT. It specifies CASSGPTGYTEAFF.

This chain connects TRBV5-1 to TRBJ2-5, with TRBD2 identical over 12 bases. The V gene end was trimmed by 4 bases and the J gene end by 9 bases; junction bases not matched to a gene: 13. The germline gives CDR1 SGHRS, CDR2 YFSETQ. The CDR3 has 16 amino acids. The CDR3 DNA sequence: TGCGCCAGCAGCCGTGGGACTAGCGGGCCTGGTGGGGCCCAGTACTTC. Protein: CASSRGTSGPGGAQYF.

This rearrangement joins TRBV6-4 to TRBJ2-3; TRBD2 matches 9 bases. This CDR3 has 14 residues. Germline V gene sequence: CDR1 MRHNA, CDR2 SNTAGT. V lost 4 bases, J lost 8 bases, and 7 bases stayed unmatched. CDR3 DNA sequence: TGTGCCAGCAGTGCGGGCGGGGGGGCCCTTACGCAGTATTTT. Protein product: CASSAGGGALTQYF.

The V gene is TRBV5-6, the J gene TRBJ1-2; the D gene is possibly TRBD1 (5 bases). Trimming pared 2 bases from V and 7 bases from J, leaving 18 bases between. This CDR3 has 15 amino acids. Germline V CDR1 and CDR2: SGHDT, YYEEEE. CDR3 amino acids: CASSLRGSGGLGYTF. The CDR3 DNA is TGTGCCAGCAGCTTACGAGGCTCCGGGGGACTTGGCTACACCTTC.

The chain carries TRBV7-2 and TRBJ1-5; TRBD1 aligns across 7 bases. The CDR3 is 15 residues long. Germline-derived CDR1 and CDR2 are SGHTA and FQGNSA. V shed 4 bases and J 4 bases; nucleotides not matched to a gene: 7. CDR3 loop: CASSSSRGSNQPQHF. CDR3 nucleotide sequence: TGTGCCAGCAGCTCGAGCAGGGGGTCGAATCAGCCCCAGCATTTT.

The V gene is TRBV11-2, the J gene TRBJ1-4; no definite D call. The V gene lost 1 base and the J gene lost 4 bases, with 7 bases spanning the gap. There are 14 residues in the CDR3. Germline values: CDR1 SGHAT, CDR2 FQNNGV. For the CDR3, the DNA is TGTGCCAGCAGCTTAGTCGGTTTTAATGAAAAACTGTTTTTT. Protein: CASSLVGFNEKLFF. Based on the CDR3 plus reference TRBV11-2 and TRBJ1-4, the full variable domain is EAGVAQSPRYKIIEKRQSVAFWCNPISGHATLYWYQQILGQGPKLLIQFQNNGVVDDSQLPKDRFSAERLKGVDSTLKIQPAKLEDSAVYLCASSLVGFNEKLFFGSGTQLSVL.

The gene calls are TRBV18 and TRBJ1-1; D is unresolved. Trimming left V 2 bases short and J 1 base short, with 8 bases between. Germline V CDR1 and CDR2: KGHSH, LQKENI. This CDR3 is 14 amino acids long. This chain's CDR3 is CASSPSVKNTEAFF. The CDR3 DNA reads TGTGCCAGCTCACCATCCGTTAAGAACACTGAAGCTTTCTTT. The full variable domain, with the rest looked up from reference TRBV18 and TRBJ1-1, is NAGVMQNPRHLVRRRGQEARLRCSPMKGHSHVYWYRQLPEEGLKFMVYLQKENIIDESGMPKERFSAEFPKEGPSILRIQQVVRGDSAAYFCASSPSVKNTEAFFGQGTRLTVV.

The chain combines TRBV4-2 with TRBJ2-1; a possible D gene is TRBD2 (6 bases). Trimming pared 3 bases from V and 4 bases from J, leaving 10 bases between. The germline V gene encodes CDR1 LGHNA and CDR2 YNFKEQ. This CDR3 comprises 14 residues. The CDR3, as DNA: TGTGCCAGCAGCCAGGCGGGGCTTTACAATGAGCAGTTCTTC. It translates to CASSQAGLYNEQFF.

V is TRBV2 and J is TRBJ1-6; D gene ambiguous. Looked up from germline, CDR1 is SNHLY and CDR2 is FYNNEI. V was trimmed by 2 bases and J by 7 bases, leaving 6 bases between them. The CDR3 spans 13 residues. The chain's CDR3 is CASSEIRNSPLHF. DNA of the CDR3: TGTGCCAGCAGTGAAATTCGGAATTCACCCCTCCACTTT.

The genes are TRBV28 and TRBJ1-5; D gene unclear. Germline V gene sequence: CDR1 MDHEN, CDR2 SYDVKM. Trimming removed 6 bases from V and 4 bases from J, with 13 bases in between. The CDR3 runs 14 residues. The CDR3 sequence is CASSSSGINQPQHF. The CDR3 DNA reads as TGTGCCAGCAGCTCCTCGGGGATAAATCAGCCCCAGCATTTT.